Below are 10 T cell receptor beta chains sequenced from a single sample in a study of cytomegalovirus exposure and HLA in healthy donors (dated by TCRdb to about 2017). Receptor amplification or capture employed the immunoSEQ multiplex PCR assay. The multiplex PCR relied on a mix of 60 forward primers for TCR Vbeta segments and 13 reverse primers for TCR Jbeta segments. The clones in this table, taken by TCRdb from immuneACCESS, are in-frame only. Not every clone is retained; where verified, under half of the shortfall comes from an unresolved V gene, and the cause of the rest is unknown. The sample's table lists a count of approximately 180,000 clones. Under 6.5% of the sample goes to the ten largest clones. Material: PBMCs. The receptor source for this set is a man aged 25-40 years in good health and CMV-seronegative.

The chain links TRBV20-1 to TRBJ1-6; D ambiguous. The germline V gene has CDR1 DFQATT and CDR2 SNEGSKA (reference sequence). The CDR3 contains 11 residues. The V end was cut by 3 bases, the J end by 5 bases, with 2 bases between. CDR3 in amino acids: CSASDNSPLHF. CDR3 in DNA: TGCAGTGCTAGCGATAATTCACCCCTCCACTTT.

About this clone: A read error may produce the germline difference seen at one junction end. The chain is built from TRBV5-1 and TRBJ2-3, with 8 bases lining up with TRBD2. This CDR3 has 15 amino acids. Per germline, CDR1 SGHRS and CDR2 YFSETQ. The CDR3 nucleotides are TGCGCCAGCGGCGCCACGGCGGGGGGCACGGATACGCAGTATTTT. Protein: CASGATAGGTDTQYF.

The rearrangement joins TRBV7-9 to TRBJ1-5, with TRBD1 identical over 8 bases. The V gene's germline CDR1 is SEHNR and CDR2 FQNEAQ (reference sequence). Trimming cost V 10 bases and J 5 bases; bases outside gene matches: 7. This CDR3 comprises 13 residues. Here the CDR3 DNA reads TGTGCCATCGACAGGGGTAGAGATCAGCCCCAGCATTTT. Translated: CAIDRGRDQPQHF.

The rearrangement links TRBV7-7 to TRBJ2-2; 14 positions agree with TRBD2. Looked up from germline, CDR1 is SSHAT and CDR2 is FNYEAQ (reference sequence). After removal of 5 bases from V and 3 bases from J, the junction contained 8 bases not matched to a gene. There are 18 residues in the CDR3. CDR3 DNA sequence: TGTGCCAGCAGCACGAGGACTAGCGGGGGGCCCTACACCGGGGAGCTGTTTTTT. It codes for CASSTRTSGGPYTGELFF.

V gene TRBV4-3 combines with J gene TRBJ1-5, with 11 bases matching TRBD1. The germline gives CDR1 LGHNA, CDR2 YSLEER. The V and J ends lost 4 bases and 2 bases, in that order; junction bases with no gene match: 4. The CDR3 extends over 16 amino acids. The CDR3 region is CASSPRTGGGNQPQHF. In nucleotides, the CDR3 is TGCGCCAGCAGCCCTCGGACAGGGGGCGGCAATCAGCCCCAGCATTTT.

The chain recombines TRBV10-1 with TRBJ2-1; possibly TRBD2 for D (6 bases). The CDR3 sequence is 14 residues long. The ends were cut back, 4 bases at V and 8 bases at J, with 15 bases in the middle. Germline values: CDR1 WNHNN, CDR2 SYGVQD (reference sequence). For the CDR3, the DNA is TGCGCCAGCAGTGTCCTATCAGGCGGGGATGAGCAGTTCTTC. Translating gives CASSVLSGGDEQFF.

The chain uses TRBV27 and TRBJ2-5; 9 bases match TRBD2. Trimming took 1 base from V and 5 from J; bases not matched to a gene: 11. The CDR3 contains 17 residues. Per the germline V gene, CDR1 is MNHEY and CDR2 is SMNVEV (reference sequence). In DNA, the CDR3 is TGTGCCAGCAGTTTATACCGTGGGCTAGCGGGAACGGAGACCCAGTACTTC. Residues: CASSLYRGLAGTETQYF.

The V call is TRBV10-3, the J call TRBJ1-1; TRBD1 agrees at 7 bases. Germline CDR1 and CDR2: ENHRY and SYGVKD. The CDR3 covers 14 residues. J gave up 1 base and V 6 bases, and 5 bases lay outside the gene matches. This CDR3 is CAISWDSENTEAFF. CDR3 DNA sequence: TGTGCCATCAGCTGGGACAGTGAGAACACTGAAGCTTTCTTT.

V usage is TRBV19 and J usage is TRBJ2-5, with D possibly matching TRBD1 (5 bases). Trimming shortened V by 5 bases and J by 3 bases, and 19 bases separated the two germline ends. The CDR3 length is 16 residues. Germline CDR1 reads LNHDA; CDR2 reads SQIVND (reference sequence). DNA of the CDR3: TGTGCCAGTAGTCCATGGGGCGGTACCGAGGAAGAGACCCAGTACTTC. Amino acid sequence: CASSPWGGTEEETQYF.

The chain employs TRBV28 and TRBJ1-1, with 8 bases aligning to TRBD1. Trimming cost V 3 bases and J 0 bases; bases outside gene matches: 0. The germline V gene encodes CDR1 MDHEN and CDR2 SYDVKM. This CDR3 has 14 residues. This CDR3 is CASSLTGVNTEAFF. The CDR3 nucleotides are TGTGCCAGCAGTTTGACAGGGGTGAACACTGAAGCTTTCTTT.